This passage covers 11 T cell receptor beta chains from one sample sequenced in a study of blood T cells in healthy people across ages (dated by TCRdb to the mid-2010s). Libraries were prepared through 5' RACE. Sequencing was performed on an Illumina HiSeq 2500. A second PCR of roughly 6 to 11 cycles was run with a J-beta primer mix and a sample-barcoded 5' primer. TCRdb passed the public sequencing reads through fastp at Q25 and MiXCR, retaining productive beta sequences. Every distinct CDR3 protein forms one entry, paired with its most common genes and DNA. A total of about 930,000 distinct CDR3 sequences appear in this sample, 29% of them only once. The top ten hold roughly 10% of the sample. These data are also associated with another study on T cells of mothers and their children.

Sequencing was done on a sample of blood. The receptors here all came from a woman between 35 and 50 years old in good health.

The chain is built from TRBV20-1 and TRBJ1-5; no reliable D call. With 4 bases removed from V and 6 bases from J, the gap between germline ends came to 10 bases. The CDR3 length is 12 residues. Germline values: CDR1 DFQATT, CDR2 SNEGSKA (reference sequence). CDR3 nucleotides: TGCAGTGCTATAGGGAAAGGTCAGCCCCAGCATTTT. Translating it yields CSAIGKGQPQHF.

As concerns this clonotype: Just one base apart from a much larger clone, this may be a read error. The chain combines TRBV6-6 with TRBJ2-4, with 9 bases fitting TRBD1. The V gene end was trimmed by 6 bases and the J gene end by 15 bases; junction bases not matched to a gene: 15. Germline values: CDR1 MNHNY, CDR2 SVGAGI (reference sequence). The CDR3 extends over 14 amino acids. The CDR3 DNA sequence: TGTGCCAGCAGCCTCCCCACAGGGGGCGAAGAGCGGTACTTC. This encodes CASSLPTGGEERYF.

V and J are TRBV6-2 or TRBV6-3 and TRBJ1-3, with D possibly matching TRBD1 (5 bases). The V and J ends lost 6 bases and 8 bases respectively, with 20 bases between them. The CDR3 sequence is 15 residues long. Germline V gene sequence: CDR1 MNHEY, CDR2 SVGEGT. The CDR3 is CASSDPPGTGDTIYF. The CDR3 nucleotides are TGTGCCAGCAGCGACCCCCCGGGGACCGGAGACACCATATATTTT.

To note about this clonotype: A single base separates this from a much larger clone, so it may be a read error. The chain couples TRBV10-3 to TRBJ2-7; the D gene is possibly TRBD2 (5 bases). The CDR3 contains 12 residues. The V end was cut by 8 bases, the J end by 6 bases, with 14 bases between. Germline V gives CDR1 ENHRY, CDR2 SYGVKD. The CDR3, as DNA: TGTGCCATCTCCGGGATAGGTGTCGAGCAGTACTTC. This sequence encodes CAISGIGVEQYF.

This clonotype has just a few counts. The CDR3 nucleotides read TGCAGCGTTGATGGGGGCTACACCTTC. Its protein is CSVDGGYTF. The rearrangement joins TRBV29-1 to TRBJ1-2; D is ambiguous. The V and J ends lost 3 bases and 8 bases respectively, with 4 bases between them. In germline, CDR1 is SQVTM, CDR2 ANQGSEA. The CDR3 consists of 9 residues.

This clonotype occurred a few times. Relative to the germline gene, one junction end is altered; a read error may explain this. V gene TRBV7-7 combines with J gene TRBJ1-5, with TRBD1 matching 8 bases. The V gene's germline CDR1 is SSHAT and CDR2 FNYEAQ (reference sequence). The CDR3 is 13 amino acids. As DNA, the CDR3 is TGTGCTAGCAGCGCGGACAGGGATCAGCCCCAGCATTTT. Encoded protein: CASSADRDQPQHF.

This clonotype has more than one count but fewer than ten. One end of the junction does not line up with germline, which may come from a read error. This sequence joins TRBV7-7 and TRBJ2-5; 14 nucleotides match TRBD2. CDR1 and CDR2 (germline): SSHAT, FNYEAQ (reference sequence). The length of the CDR3 is 18 residues. The CDR3 DNA reads as TGTGCTAGCAGCCCAAGACTAGCGGGGGGGCCGGTCCAAGAGGTCCAGTACTTC. It is translated as CASSPRLAGGPVQEVQYF.

This clonotype has only a few counts. The V gene is TRBV29-1, the J gene TRBJ1-2; D call uncertain. Germline V lookup: CDR1 SQVTM, CDR2 ANQGSEA. The CDR3 loop spans 13 amino acids. V was trimmed by 6 bases and J by 0 bases, leaving 11 bases between them. CDR3 residues: CSVETQANYGYTF. Here the CDR3 DNA reads TGCAGCGTGGAGACTCAAGCTAACTATGGCTACACCTTC.

This chain connects TRBV20-1 to TRBJ2-3, with 11 positions matching TRBD2. The junction had 6 bases not matched to a gene; V was cut back by 2 bases and J by 5 bases. The germline CDR1 and CDR2 sequences are DFQATT and SNEGSKA (reference sequence). The CDR3 runs 15 residues. The CDR3 DNA sequence: TGCAGTGCTAGACCCGGTAGCGGGGGGGGAGATACGCAGTATTTT. It specifies CSARPGSGGGDTQYF.

In its sample, this clonotype was seen many times. The genes are TRBV12-3 or TRBV12-4 and TRBJ1-2; D remains ambiguous. V gave up 3 bases and J gave up 8 bases, with 13 bases separating them. This CDR3 is built from 13 residues. The CDR3 DNA reads as TGTGCCAGCAGTTTGTCAGGCCACACGGGCTACACCTTC. Its protein is CASSLSGHTGYTF.

This clonotype has just a few counts. This chain uses TRBV28 with TRBJ2-3; D may be TRBD1 (5 bases). V was trimmed by 4 bases and J by 0 bases, leaving 8 bases between them. There are 14 residues in the CDR3. Germline V gives CDR1 MDHEN, CDR2 SYDVKM. The CDR3 DNA reads TGTGCCAGCAGTTCGACAGTTAGCACAGATACGCAGTATTTT. Its protein product is CASSSTVSTDTQYF. The full variable domain, its missing parts supplied by reference TRBV28 and TRBJ2-3, is DVKVTQSSRYLVKRTGEKVFLECVQDMDHENMFWYRQDPGLGLRLIYFSYDVKMKEKGDIPEGYSVSREKKERFSLILESASTNQTSMYLCASSSTVSTDTQYFGPGTRLTVL.